Presented here are 11 T cell receptor beta chains from one specimen sequenced in a study of T cells in tumors after PD-1 blockade. The protocol was immunoSEQ multiplex PCR, while the TCRdb copy is restricted to in-frame clones and leaves out a portion. The data contain 30,000 to 35,000 clones, roughly 76% of them seen just once; the ten biggest clones take up 30% to 50%. Sequencing used PBMCs, obtained after anti-PD-1 treatment. Receptor source: a human donor with basal cell carcinoma.

The chain carries TRBV10-3 and TRBJ2-3; perhaps TRBD2 as D (7 bases). Trimming took 8 bases from V and 5 from J, leaving 17 bases between them. The CDR3 is 14 amino acids. The germline V gene has CDR1 ENHRY and CDR2 SYGVKD. CDR3 protein: CAISDGGAGDTQYF. The DNA for the CDR3 is TGTGCCATCTCCGATGGGGGGGCCGGAGATACGCAGTATTTT.

There are a few counts of this clone. CDR3 residues: CASSIDRRQVVEQFF. The DNA for the CDR3 is TGTGCCAGTAGTATAGATCGTCGACAGGTGGTAGAGCAGTTCTTC. V gene TRBV19 combines with J gene TRBJ2-1; D possibly corresponds to TRBD1 (6 bases). Per the germline V gene, CDR1 is LNHDA and CDR2 is SQIVND (reference sequence). This CDR3 comprises 15 residues. With 0 bases removed from V and 10 bases from J, the gap between germline ends came to 16 bases.

CDR3: CASSYPMGSTEAFF. The CDR3 nucleotides read TGTGCCAGCAGTTACCCCATGGGCTCGACTGAAGCTTTCTTT. The J gene is TRBJ1-1, the V gene TRBV6-2 or TRBV6-3; D gene uncertain. In germline, CDR1 is MNHEY, CDR2 SVGEGT. The CDR3 has 14 residues. Between the trimmed V and J ends, which lost 2 bases and 5 bases, there was a span of 12 bases.

This clone was seen a handful of times. This rearrangement joins TRBV27 to TRBJ2-1; TRBD2 aligns across 9 bases. The CDR3 consists of 15 residues. J gave up 8 bases and V 5 bases, and 10 bases lay outside the gene matches. Per germline, CDR1 MNHEY and CDR2 SMNVEV (reference sequence). The CDR3 reads CASSPSSGARDEQFF. The CDR3 nucleotides read TGTGCCAGCAGTCCGTCTAGCGGGGCCAGGGATGAGCAGTTCTTC.

Written as DNA, the CDR3 is TGTGCCAGCTCACCGGGACTAGCGGAGGGCTACGAGCAGTACTTC. It is translated as CASSPGLAEGYEQYF. The rearrangement joins TRBV18 to TRBJ2-7, with TRBD2 identical over 11 bases. The V gene end was trimmed by 3 bases and the J gene end by 3 bases; junction bases not matched to a gene: 4. The CDR3 is 15 amino acids. Germline V gene data show CDR1 as KGHSH and CDR2 as LQKENI. Together with reference TRBV18 and TRBJ2-7, the CDR3 gives the full variable domain: NAGVMQNPRHLVRRRGQEARLRCSPMKGHSHVYWYRQLPEEGLKFMVYLQKENIIDESGMPKERFSAEFPKEGPSILRIQQVVRGDSAAYFCASSPGLAEGYEQYFGPGTRLTVT.

The chain carries TRBV2 and TRBJ2-7, with 14 bases that match TRBD2. CDR3 length: 16 amino acids. Per germline, CDR1 SNHLY and CDR2 FYNNEI. Trimming took 6 bases from V and 4 from J; bases not matched to a gene: 8. The CDR3 DNA reads as TGTGCCAGCAGCGGGACTAGCGGGAGACTTAAGTACGAGCAGTACTTC. This encodes CASSGTSGRLKYEQYF.

The chain is built from TRBV7-9 and TRBJ2-3, with a tentative D call TRBD2 (5 bases). The germline V gene has CDR1 SEHNR and CDR2 FQNEAQ (reference sequence). CDR3 length: 15 amino acids. V shed 5 bases and J shed 2 bases, with 14 bases lying between them. The chain's CDR3 is CASSPLNGVTDTQYF. The CDR3 coding sequence is TGTGCCAGCAGCCCCCTGAACGGGGTCACAGATACGCAGTATTTT.

The chain uses TRBV6-6 and TRBJ2-2, with D possibly called TRBD1 or TRBD2 (5 bases each). CDR3 length: 12 amino acids. Trimming cost V 6 bases and J 6 bases, with 8 bases left between them. Looked up from germline, CDR1 is MNHNY and CDR2 is SVGAGI (reference sequence). The CDR3 is CASRGRAGELFF. The DNA for the CDR3 is TGTGCCAGCAGGGGACGGGCCGGGGAGCTGTTTTTT.

The chain carries TRBV19 and TRBJ1-6, with TRBD1 matching 7 bases. The CDR3 contains 15 residues. The J segment lost 7 bases and the V segment lost 6 bases, leaving 9 bases of the junction unmatched. Germline CDR1 and CDR2: LNHDA and SQIVND (reference sequence). In nucleotides, the CDR3 is TGTGCCAGTAGAGGGGAGACAGGGTTGAATTCACCCCTCCACTTT. Its protein is CASRGETGLNSPLHF.

This clone was observed a few times. This sequence joins TRBV6-5 and TRBJ2-2; perhaps D is TRBD1 or TRBD2 (7 bases each). The CDR3 loop spans 15 amino acids. Germline CDR1 and CDR2: MNHEY and SVGAGI. V was trimmed by 6 bases and J by 4 bases, leaving 15 bases between them. The CDR3 is CASRGGGRSTGELFF. CDR3 sequence (DNA): TGTGCCAGCAGGGGAGGGGGCCGCAGCACCGGGGAGCTGTTTTTT.

This chain joins TRBV10-3 and TRBJ1-2, with TRBD1 matching 8 bases. The CDR3 spans 14 residues. The V segment lost 1 base and the J segment 6 bases; nucleotides outside the gene matches: 4. Germline V gene sequence: CDR1 ENHRY, CDR2 SYGVKD. This CDR3 reads CAISELQGADGYTF. CDR3 sequence (DNA): TGTGCCATCAGTGAGTTGCAGGGGGCGGATGGCTACACCTTC.